The 18 T cell receptor beta chains below were found in one sample sequenced in a study of OX40 agonist ivuxolimab in advanced cancers. Assay: immunoSEQ multiplex PCR; the TCRdb copy retains only in-frame clones and omits some. The sample includes tens of thousands of clones, around 80% seen only once; the top ten take about 5%. This material consisted of CD4+ or CD8+ T cells sorted from blood, taken in a trial of the OX40 agonist ivuxolimab. The receptors originated from an adult with an advanced solid tumor such as melanoma, head and neck, liver or kidney cancer.

This rearrangement joins TRBV7-3 to TRBJ2-3; possibly TRBD2 for D (5 bases). Germline values: CDR1 SGHTA, CDR2 FQGTGA. The CDR3 consists of 14 residues. Deletions cut 5 bases from V and 6 bases from J, with 15 bases between. CDR3 residues: CASSLLGTGDTQYF. The DNA for the CDR3 is TGTGCCAGCAGCCTACTAGGAACGGGCGATACGCAGTATTTT.

V usage is TRBV19 and J usage is TRBJ1-5; a possible D gene is TRBD1 (5 bases). The germline gives CDR1 LNHDA, CDR2 SQIVND (reference sequence). Trimming stripped 10 bases from V and 0 bases from J, with 13 bases between. This CDR3 has 14 residues. The CDR3 bases are TGTGCCACCTGGAGCGGACATAGCAATCAGCCCCAGCATTTT. Translated: CATWSGHSNQPQHF.

The gene calls are TRBV12-5 and TRBJ1-1; D is unclear. There are 13 residues in the CDR3. V was pared by 7 bases and J by 1 base, with 10 bases between. Germline V gives CDR1 LGHNT, CDR2 FRNRAP. CDR3 residues: CASAETPNTEAFF. The CDR3, as DNA: TGTGCTAGTGCCGAGACACCGAACACTGAAGCTTTCTTT.

The CDR3: CASSPWTSVKETQYF. The CDR3 nucleotides are TGTGCCAGCAGTCCGTGGACTAGCGTTAAAGAGACCCAGTACTTC. The chain is built from TRBV7-9 and TRBJ2-5, with 9 nucleotides matching TRBD2. Trimming cost V 6 bases and J 3 bases; bases outside gene matches: 8. The CDR3 is 15 residues long. Germline CDR1 and CDR2: SEHNR and FQNEAQ (reference sequence).

V is TRBV7-8 and J is TRBJ1-3, with a tentative D call TRBD1 (5 bases). This CDR3 is built from 15 residues. V gave up 5 bases and J gave up 9 bases, with 20 bases separating them. From germline, CDR1 is SGHVS and CDR2 FQNEAQ. The CDR3 DNA is TGTGCCAGCAGCACTTCCTCGTTGGCAGGGAGCACCATATATTTT. Its translation is CASSTSSLAGSTIYF.

This clone was seen once. The rearrangement joins TRBV11-3 to TRBJ1-3; D unclear. CDR1 SGHNT and CDR2 YENEEA come from the germline V gene. This CDR3 contains 13 residues. V lost 1 base and J lost 4, with 5 bases in between. This CDR3 reads CASSLGRGNTIYF. The CDR3 bases are TGTGCCAGCAGCTTAGGCCGAGGAAACACCATATATTTT.

The chain couples TRBV6-5 to TRBJ1-2; 7 bases map to TRBD1. The J segment lost 5 bases and the V segment lost 5 bases, leaving 5 bases of the junction unmatched. This CDR3 comprises 13 residues. The V gene's germline CDR1 is MNHEY and CDR2 SVGAGI. Here the CDR3 reads CASSPGTDYGYTF. For the CDR3, the DNA is TGTGCCAGCAGTCCCGGGACAGATTATGGCTACACCTTC.

This rearrangement joins TRBV5-4 to TRBJ2-1; a weak D match, TRBD1 (7 bases). Germline V gene lookup returns CDR1 SGHNT and CDR2 YYREEE (reference sequence). The V end was cut by 3 bases, the J end by 7 bases, with 8 bases between. The CDR3 covers 12 residues. CDR3 coding DNA: TGTGCCAGCAGCTCAGGGGGGAATGAGCAGTTCTTC. This translates into CASSSGGNEQFF.

The chain carries TRBV9 and TRBJ2-3, with 7 bases matching TRBD1. The CDR3 is 16 residues long. The V and J ends lost 4 bases and 1 base, in that order; junction bases with no gene match: 9. Germline V CDR1 and CDR2: SGDLS, YYNGEE. CDR3 sequence reads: CASSNSGGLGTDTQYF. DNA for the CDR3: TGTGCCAGCAGCAACTCAGGGGGTTTAGGCACAGATACGCAGTATTTT.

The chain uses TRBV18 and TRBJ1-2, with 7 bases lining up with TRBD1. Unmatched junction bases numbered 10, after V lost 3 bases and J lost 12 bases. There are 13 residues in the CDR3. Germline V CDR1 and CDR2: KGHSH, LQKENI. The DNA for the CDR3 is TGTGCCAGCTCACCTTTAACAGGGGATTTGCACACCTTC. Its protein product is CASSPLTGDLHTF.

The chain uses TRBV7-9 and TRBJ1-1; TRBD1 matches 9 bases. Germline CDR1 and CDR2: SEHNR and FQNEAQ (reference sequence). The CDR3 has 15 amino acids. The ends lost 8 bases at V and 3 bases at J; junction bases unmatched: 10. The CDR3 region is CASRRTGEGYTEAFF. As DNA, the CDR3 is TGTGCCAGCCGCAGGACAGGGGAAGGGTACACTGAAGCTTTCTTT.

The genes are TRBV7-8 and TRBJ1-2; the D gene is possibly TRBD1 (6 bases). The CDR3 has 14 residues. Germline V CDR1 and CDR2: SGHVS, FQNEAQ. V was clipped by 5 bases and J by 6 bases, with 16 bases between them. CDR3 residues: CASSPTDRRDGYTF. The CDR3, as DNA: TGTGCCAGCAGCCCAACCGACAGGCGAGATGGCTACACCTTC.

The chain employs TRBV7-9 and TRBJ1-4; the D is unclear. CDR3 length equals 13 residues. CDR1 and CDR2 (germline): SEHNR, FQNEAQ (reference sequence). V lost 2 bases to trimming and J lost 3 bases, with 4 bases between them. The CDR3 reads CASSLPANEKLFF. The CDR3 region has the DNA TGTGCCAGCAGCTTACCGGCTAATGAAAAACTGTTTTTT.

The chain has TRBV6-6 and TRBJ1-1; D gene uncertain. The V gene lost 10 bases and the J gene lost 4 bases, with 22 bases spanning the gap. CDR3 size: 15 residues. CDR1 is MNHNY and CDR2 is SVGAGI in the germline V gene (reference sequence). The chain's CDR3 is CATRDWETRGTEAFF. The CDR3 coding sequence is TGTGCCACTCGAGACTGGGAAACTAGAGGCACTGAAGCTTTCTTT.

J is TRBJ2-5 and V is TRBV28, with D perhaps matching TRBD2 (7 bases). The CDR3 is made up of 16 amino acids. Germline V gene data show CDR1 as MDHEN and CDR2 as SYDVKM. The DNA of the CDR3 is TGTGCAACCCAAGGGGGGGGCCCGCCGTACCAAGAGACCCAGTACTTC. Encoded protein: CATQGGGPPYQETQYF.

This clone was detected only a few times. The rearrangement joins TRBV7-2 to TRBJ1-5; D possibly corresponds to TRBD1 (6 bases). The CDR3 is 16 amino acids. With 2 bases removed from V and 2 bases from J, the gap between germline ends came to 13 bases. CDR1 SGHTA and CDR2 FQGNSA come from the germline V gene. DNA of the CDR3: TGTGCCAGCAGCTTATCTACAGGGAGGCGCAATCAGCCCCAGCATTTT. Translation: CASSLSTGRRNQPQHF.

The gene calls are TRBV5-1 and TRBJ2-1; the match to TRBD2 covers 10 bases. Germline V gene data show CDR1 as SGHRS and CDR2 as YFSETQ. This CDR3 is 15 amino acids long. With 4 bases clipped from V and 4 bases from J, the junction kept 5 bases outside the gene matches. CDR3 DNA sequence: TGCGCCAGCAGCCGGGGACTAGCGTCTTACAATGAGCAGTTCTTC. This translates into CASSRGLASYNEQFF. Full variable domain (missing parts from reference TRBV5-1 and TRBJ2-1): KAGVTQTPRYLIKTRGQQVTLSCSPISGHRSVSWYQQTPGQGLQFLFEYFSETQRNKGNFPGRFSGRQFSNSRSEMNVSTLELGDSALYLCASSRGLASYNEQFFGPGTRLTVL.

The V and J genes are TRBV5-1 and TRBJ2-1, with TRBD2 as a possible D gene (7 bases). Trimming stripped 0 bases from V and 8 bases from J, with 15 bases between. The germline V gene has CDR1 SGHRS and CDR2 YFSETQ. This CDR3 region has 15 residues. The CDR3 coding sequence is TGCGCCAGCAGCTTGGTCGTTCGAGGGGGGGATGAGCAGTTCTTC. This sequence encodes CASSLVVRGGDEQFF.